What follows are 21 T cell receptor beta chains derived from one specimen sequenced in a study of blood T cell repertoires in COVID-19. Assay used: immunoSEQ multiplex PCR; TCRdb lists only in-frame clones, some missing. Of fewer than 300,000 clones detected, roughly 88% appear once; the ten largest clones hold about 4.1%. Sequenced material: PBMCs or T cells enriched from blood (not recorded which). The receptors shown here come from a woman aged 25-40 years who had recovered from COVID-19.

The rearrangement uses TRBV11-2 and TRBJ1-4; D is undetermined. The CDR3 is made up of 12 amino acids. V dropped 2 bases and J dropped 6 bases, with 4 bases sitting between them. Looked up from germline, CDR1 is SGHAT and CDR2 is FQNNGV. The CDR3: CASSLSDEKLFF. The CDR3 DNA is TGTGCCAGCAGCTTATCCGATGAAAAACTGTTTTTT. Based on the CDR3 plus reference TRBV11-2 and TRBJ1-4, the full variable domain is EAGVAQSPRYKIIEKRQSVAFWCNPISGHATLYWYQQILGQGPKLLIQFQNNGVVDDSQLPKDRFSAERLKGVDSTLKIQPAKLEDSAVYLCASSLSDEKLFFGSGTQLSVL.

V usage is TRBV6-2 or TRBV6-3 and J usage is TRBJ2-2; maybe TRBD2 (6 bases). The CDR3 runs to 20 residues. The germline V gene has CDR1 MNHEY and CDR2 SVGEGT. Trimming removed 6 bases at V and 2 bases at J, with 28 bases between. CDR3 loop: CASSLGPRGTFSINTGELFF. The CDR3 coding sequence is TGTGCCAGCAGCCTGGGGCCCCGAGGGACTTTCTCAATCAACACCGGGGAGCTGTTTTTT.

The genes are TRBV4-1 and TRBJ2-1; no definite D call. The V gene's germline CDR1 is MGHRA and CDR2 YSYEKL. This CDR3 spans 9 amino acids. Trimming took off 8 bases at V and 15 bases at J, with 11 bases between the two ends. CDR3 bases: TGCGCCAGCCGGAGAAGTCTGTTCTTC. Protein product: CASRRSLFF.

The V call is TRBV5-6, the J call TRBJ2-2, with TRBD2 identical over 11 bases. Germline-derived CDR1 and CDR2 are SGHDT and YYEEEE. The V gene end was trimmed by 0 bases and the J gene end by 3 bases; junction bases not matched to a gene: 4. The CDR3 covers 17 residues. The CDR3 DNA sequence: TGTGCCAGCAGCTTGGCTCCGGGACTAGCGGACACCGGGGAGCTGTTTTTT. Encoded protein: CASSLAPGLADTGELFF.

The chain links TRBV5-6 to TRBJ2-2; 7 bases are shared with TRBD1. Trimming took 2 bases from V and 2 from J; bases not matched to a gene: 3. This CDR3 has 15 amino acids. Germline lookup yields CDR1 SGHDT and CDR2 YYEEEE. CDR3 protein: CASSFDRVNTGELFF. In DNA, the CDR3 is TGTGCCAGCAGCTTTGACAGGGTCAACACCGGGGAGCTGTTTTTT.

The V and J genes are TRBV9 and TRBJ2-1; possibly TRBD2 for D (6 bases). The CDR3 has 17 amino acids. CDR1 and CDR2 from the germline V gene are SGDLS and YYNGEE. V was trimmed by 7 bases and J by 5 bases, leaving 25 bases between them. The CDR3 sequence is CASSISGTSKGNNEQFF. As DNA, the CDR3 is TGTGCCAGCTCCATTTCCGGGACTTCAAAGGGCAACAATGAGCAGTTCTTC.

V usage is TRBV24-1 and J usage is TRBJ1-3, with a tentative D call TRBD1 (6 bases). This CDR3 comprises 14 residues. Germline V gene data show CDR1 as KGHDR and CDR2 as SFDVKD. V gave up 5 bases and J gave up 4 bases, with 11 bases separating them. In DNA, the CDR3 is TGTGCCACCAGTGGAACAGGGACGGGAAACACCATATATTTT. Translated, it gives CATSGTGTGNTIYF.

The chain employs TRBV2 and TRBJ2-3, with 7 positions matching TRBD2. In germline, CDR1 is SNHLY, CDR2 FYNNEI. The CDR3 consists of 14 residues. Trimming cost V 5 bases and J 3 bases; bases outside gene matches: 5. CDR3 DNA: TGTGCCAGCAGTCTTACTAGCGCAACAGATACGCAGTATTTT. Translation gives CASSLTSATDTQYF.

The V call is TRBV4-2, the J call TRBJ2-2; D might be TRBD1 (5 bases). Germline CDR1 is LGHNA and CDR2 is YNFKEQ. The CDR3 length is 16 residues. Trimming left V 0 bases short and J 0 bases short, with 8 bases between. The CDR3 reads CASSQDRASNTGELFF. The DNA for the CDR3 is TGTGCCAGCAGCCAAGACAGGGCCTCGAACACCGGGGAGCTGTTTTTT.

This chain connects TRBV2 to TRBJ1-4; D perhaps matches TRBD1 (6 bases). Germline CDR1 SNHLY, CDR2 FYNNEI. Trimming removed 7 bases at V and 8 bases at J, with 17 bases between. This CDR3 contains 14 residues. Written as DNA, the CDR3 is TGTGCCAGCATATCAGGGGAAAAGAAAGAAAAACTGTTTTTT. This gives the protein CASISGEKKEKLFF.

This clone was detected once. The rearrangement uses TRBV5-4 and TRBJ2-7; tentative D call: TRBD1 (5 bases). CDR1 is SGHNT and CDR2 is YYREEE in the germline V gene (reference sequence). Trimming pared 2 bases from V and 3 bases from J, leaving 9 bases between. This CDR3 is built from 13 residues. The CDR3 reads CASSFSTGYEQYF. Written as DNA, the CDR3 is TGTGCCAGCAGCTTTAGCACAGGCTACGAGCAGTACTTC.

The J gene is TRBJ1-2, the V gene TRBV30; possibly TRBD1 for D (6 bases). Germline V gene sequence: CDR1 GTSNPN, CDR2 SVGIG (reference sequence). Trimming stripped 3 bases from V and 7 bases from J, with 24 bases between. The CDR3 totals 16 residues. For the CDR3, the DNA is TGTGCCTGGAGAAGGGGATGGGCAGGGGACCTTTTTGGCTACACCTTC. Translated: CAWRRGWAGDLFGYTF.

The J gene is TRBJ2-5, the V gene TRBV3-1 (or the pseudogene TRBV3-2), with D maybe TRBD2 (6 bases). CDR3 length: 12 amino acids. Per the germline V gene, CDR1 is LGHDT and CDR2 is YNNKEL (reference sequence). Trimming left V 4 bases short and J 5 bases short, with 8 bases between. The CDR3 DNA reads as TGTGCCAGCAGCCGGAGCGGGGAGACCCAGTACTTC. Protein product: CASSRSGETQYF.

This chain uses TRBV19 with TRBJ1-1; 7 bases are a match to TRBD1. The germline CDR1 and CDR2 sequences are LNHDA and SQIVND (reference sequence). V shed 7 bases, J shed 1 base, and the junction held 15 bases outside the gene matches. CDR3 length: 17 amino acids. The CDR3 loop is CASTPSPGTDSNTEAFF. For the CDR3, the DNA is TGTGCCAGTACGCCTTCTCCCGGGACAGATTCGAACACTGAAGCTTTCTTT.

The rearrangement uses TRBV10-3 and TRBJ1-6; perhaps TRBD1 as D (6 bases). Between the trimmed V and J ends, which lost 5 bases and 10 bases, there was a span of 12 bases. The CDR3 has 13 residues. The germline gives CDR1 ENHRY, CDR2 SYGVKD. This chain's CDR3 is CAISPGVESPLHF. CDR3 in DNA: TGTGCCATCAGTCCAGGGGTAGAATCACCCCTCCACTTT.

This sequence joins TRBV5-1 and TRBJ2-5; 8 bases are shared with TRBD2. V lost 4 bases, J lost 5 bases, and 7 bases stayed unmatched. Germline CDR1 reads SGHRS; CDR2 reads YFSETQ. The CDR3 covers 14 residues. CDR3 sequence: CASSPGGAGETQYF. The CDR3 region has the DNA TGCGCCAGCAGCCCCGGGGGGGCAGGTGAGACCCAGTACTTC.

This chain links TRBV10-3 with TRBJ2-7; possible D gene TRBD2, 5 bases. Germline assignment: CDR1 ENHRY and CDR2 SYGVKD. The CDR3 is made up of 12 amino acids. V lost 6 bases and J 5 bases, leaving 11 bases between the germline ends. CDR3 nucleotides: TGTGCCATCAGGGGAGTAAATGACGAGCAGTACTTC. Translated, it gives CAIRGVNDEQYF.

CDR3 DNA: TGCGCCAGCAGCACTGACAGGGGGGAGTATGGCTACACCTTC. This codes for CASSTDRGEYGYTF. The chain recombines TRBV5-1 with TRBJ1-2; 9 positions agree with TRBD1. This CDR3 has 14 amino acids. Trimming took 4 bases from V and 5 from J; bases not matched to a gene: 6. Germline values: CDR1 SGHRS, CDR2 YFSETQ. Full variable domain (missing parts from reference TRBV5-1 and TRBJ1-2): KAGVTQTPRYLIKTRGQQVTLSCSPISGHRSVSWYQQTPGQGLQFLFEYFSETQRNKGNFPGRFSGRQFSNSRSEMNVSTLELGDSALYLCASSTDRGEYGYTFGSGTRLTVV.

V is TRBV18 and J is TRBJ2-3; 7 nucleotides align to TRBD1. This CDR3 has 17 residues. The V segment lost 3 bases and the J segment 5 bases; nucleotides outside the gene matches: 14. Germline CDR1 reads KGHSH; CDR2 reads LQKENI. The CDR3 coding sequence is TGTGCCAGCTCACCCCTGGTGCGCGCAGGGGGTATAGATACGCAGTATTTT. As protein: CASSPLVRAGGIDTQYF.

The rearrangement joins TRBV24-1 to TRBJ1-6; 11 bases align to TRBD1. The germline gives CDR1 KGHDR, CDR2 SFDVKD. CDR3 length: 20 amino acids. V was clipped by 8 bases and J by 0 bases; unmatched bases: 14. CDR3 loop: CATTWGGGTGGCSYNSPLHF. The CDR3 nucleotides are TGTGCCACCACCTGGGGTGGGGGGACAGGGGGATGCTCCTATAATTCACCCCTCCACTTT.

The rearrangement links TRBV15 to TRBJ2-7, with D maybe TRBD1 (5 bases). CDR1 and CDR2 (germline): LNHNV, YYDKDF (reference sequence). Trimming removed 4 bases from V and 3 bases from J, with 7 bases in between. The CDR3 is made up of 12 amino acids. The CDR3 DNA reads TGTGCCACCAGCATAACAGGCTACGAGCAGTACTTC. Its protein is CATSITGYEQYF.